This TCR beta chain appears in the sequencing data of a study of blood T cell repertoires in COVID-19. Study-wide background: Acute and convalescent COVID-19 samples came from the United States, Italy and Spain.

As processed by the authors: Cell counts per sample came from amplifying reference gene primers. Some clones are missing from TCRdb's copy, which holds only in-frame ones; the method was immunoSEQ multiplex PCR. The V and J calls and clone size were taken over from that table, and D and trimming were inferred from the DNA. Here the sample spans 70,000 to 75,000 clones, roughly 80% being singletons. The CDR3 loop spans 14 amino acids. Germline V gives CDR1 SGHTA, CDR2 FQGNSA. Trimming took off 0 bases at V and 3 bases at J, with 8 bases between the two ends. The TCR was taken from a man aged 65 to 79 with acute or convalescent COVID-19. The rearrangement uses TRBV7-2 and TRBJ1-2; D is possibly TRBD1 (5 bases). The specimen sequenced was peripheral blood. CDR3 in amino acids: CASSLAVRDYGYTF. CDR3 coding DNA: TGTGCCAGCAGCTTAGCGGTCAGGGACTATGGCTACACCTTC. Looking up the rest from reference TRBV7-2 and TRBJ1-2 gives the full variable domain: GAGVSQSPSNKVTEKGKDVELRCDPISGHTALYWYRQSLGQGLEFLIYFQGNSAPDKSGLPSDRFSAERTGGSVSTLTIQRTQQEDSAVYLCASSLAVRDYGYTFGSGTRLTVV.